This is a list of T cell receptor beta chains from one sample in a study of beta chain features in type 1 diabetes. Sequenced by immunoSEQ multiplex PCR; TCRdb stores in-frame clones only, minus some. The sample includes 630,000 or so clones, around 15% of them seen just once. The specimen was naive CD4+ T cells from blood. These receptors originate from a man aged 18 to 35 with type 1 diabetes. CDR3s include the opening cysteine and the closing phenylalanine or tryptophan. Fields, in order: D gene, V gene, clone size, J gene, CDR3 DNA, CDR3 protein. A D gene is named only where the DNA matches it firmly. Clone size is not always given. Where it is, it says once, few, many or a class for expanded clones.

-	TRBV6-5	few	TRBJ2-7	TGTGCCAGCAGCCGGGCAGGGTACTCCTACGAGCAGTACTTC	CASSRAGYSYEQYF
-	TRBV9	few	TRBJ2-5	TGTGCCAGCAGCGTAGGGGGACTGCAAGAGACCCAGTACTTC	CASSVGGLQETQYF
TRBD2	TRBV5-1	few	TRBJ2-1	TGCGCCAGCAGCTTGGGACTAAGTGCGCGGACTAGCGGGAGCAATGAGCAGTTCTTC	CASSLGLSARTSGSNEQFF
-	TRBV30	few	TRBJ1-2	TGTGCCTGGAGGGGGATGGTGGCCTTCTATGGCTACACCTTC	CAWRGMVAFYGYTF
TRBD2	TRBV5-6	few	TRBJ2-2	TGTGCCAGCAGCCCCCCGACTAGCGGCACCACCGGGGAGCTGTTTTTT	CASSPPTSGTTGELFF
TRBD2	TRBV4-3	-	TRBJ2-3	TGCGCCAGCAGCCAAGGGGCACGCGGGGGGTTCACAGATACGCAGTATTTT	CASSQGARGGFTDTQYF
TRBD1	TRBV2	-	TRBJ1-4	TGTGCCAGCAGTGAACGAACAGGGGCTGCGGAACTGTTTTTT	CASSERTGAAELFF
TRBD2	TRBV5-4	-	TRBJ2-7	TGTGCCAGCAGCTCTAGGGTGAGCGGGGGGGCTTCAGGTCCCGAGCAGTACTTC	CASSSRVSGGASGPEQYF
-	TRBV7-9	-	TRBJ2-7	TGTGCCAGCAGCCGAGGGACCGCGGGATCCCCCTACGAGCAGTACTTC	CASSRGTAGSPYEQYF
TRBD1	TRBV9	-	TRBJ2-4	TGTGCCAGCAGCCCGGACAGGTATGGCATTCAGTACTTC	CASSPDRYGIQYF
-	TRBV7-9	few	TRBJ1-2	TGTGCCAGCAGCCTCGCCCGGGATGGCTATGGCTACACCTTC	CASSLARDGYGYTF
-	TRBV11-3	-	TRBJ2-7	TGTGCCAGCACGATCCCACAGTACTTC	CASTIPQYF
-	TRBV19	few	TRBJ1-2	TGTGCCAGTAGTATATCGGACGATAGCTATGGCTACACCTTC	CASSISDDSYGYTF
-	TRBV28	-	TRBJ1-5	TGTGCCAGCAGAAAGGTCTCTAACCAGCCCCAGCATTTT	CASRKVSNQPQHF
-	TRBV9	-	TRBJ1-3	TGTGCCAGCAGCGCAAGACAGTTCTCTGGAAACACCATATATTTT	CASSARQFSGNTIYF
-	TRBV30	once	TRBJ1-4	TGTGCCAAGGGCCAGGGTGAAAAACTGTTTTTT	CAKGQGEKLFF
-	TRBV30	few	TRBJ2-1	TGTGCCTGGAGTGTTGTTCGCGTAAGTGAGCAGTTCTTC	CAWSVVRVSEQFF
TRBD2	TRBV2	few	TRBJ2-3	TGTGCCAGCTCTTCCCGCCACGGGAGGGCCAAAGATACGCAGTATTTT	CASSSRHGRAKDTQYF
TRBD2	TRBV30	-	TRBJ2-1	TGTGCCTGGAGCACCCGCGGGAGAGATGAGCAGTTCTTC	CAWSTRGRDEQFF
TRBD2	TRBV29-1	-	TRBJ2-1	TGCAGCGTTGCCAGCGGGAGGGCGGGTGAGCAGTTCTTC	CSVASGRAGEQFF
-	TRBV10-1	-	TRBJ2-4	TGCGCCAGCAGTGAGCAAGCTAGGGGGGACATTCAGTACTTC	CASSEQARGDIQYF
-	TRBV9	few	TRBJ1-1	TGTGCCAGCAGCGTAGACCCGACAGGCCTGGTGAACACTGAAGCTTTCTTT	CASSVDPTGLVNTEAFF
-	TRBV5-1	-	TRBJ2-3	TGCGCCAGCAGCTTATACGGGACCGCTAGCACAGATACGCAGTATTTT	CASSLYGTASTDTQYF
-	TRBV2	few	TRBJ2-7	TGTGCCAGCAGTGACGGCTACGAGCAGTACTTC	CASSDGYEQYF
TRBD1	TRBV11-2	-	TRBJ1-5	TGTGCCAGCAGCTTAGGGGCAGGGGGCTCCTCTAACCAGCATTTT	CASSLGAGGSSNQHF
-	TRBV30	few	TRBJ1-5	TGTGCCTGGACAAAACTTAGCAATCAGCCCCAGCATTTT	CAWTKLSNQPQHF
TRBD2	TRBV5-1	few	TRBJ2-1	TGCGCCAGCAGCTTTCTAGCGGGGGGAAGCTCCTACAATGAGCAGTTCTTC	CASSFLAGGSSYNEQFF
-	TRBV6-5	few	TRBJ2-7	TGTGCCAGCAGTGAAGGCTTGGGCGACTACGAGCAGTACTTC	CASSEGLGDYEQYF
-	TRBV30	-	TRBJ1-5	TGTGCCTGGAGCGGGGGTACGGAGCCCCAGCATTTT	CAWSGGTEPQHF
-	TRBV29-1	few	TRBJ1-2	TGCAGCGTAGGGCAGGGCGACACCTTC	CSVGQGDTF
-	TRBV5-4	few	TRBJ2-5	TGTGCCAGCAGCTTGGATGGTACCCAAGAGACCCAGTACTTC	CASSLDGTQETQYF